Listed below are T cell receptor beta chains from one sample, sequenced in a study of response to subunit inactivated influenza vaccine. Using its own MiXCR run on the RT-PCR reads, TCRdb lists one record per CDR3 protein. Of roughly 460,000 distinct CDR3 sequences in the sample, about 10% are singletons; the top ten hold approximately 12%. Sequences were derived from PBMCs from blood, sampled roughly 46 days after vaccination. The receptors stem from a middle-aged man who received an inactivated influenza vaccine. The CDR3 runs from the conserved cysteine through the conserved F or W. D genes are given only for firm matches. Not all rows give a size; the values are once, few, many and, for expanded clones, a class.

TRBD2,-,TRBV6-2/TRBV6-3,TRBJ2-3,CASKGGGSITDTQYF,TGTGCCAGCAAGGGTGGCGGGAGTATCACAGATACGCAGTATTTT
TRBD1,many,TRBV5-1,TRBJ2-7,CASSPGQGSYEQYF,TGTGCCAGCAGCCCGGGACAGGGTTCCTACGAGCAGTACTTC
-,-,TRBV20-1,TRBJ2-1,CCARVRGGGKYNEQFF,TGCTGTGCTAGAGTTCGGGGAGGAGGGAAGTACAATGAGCAGTTCTTC
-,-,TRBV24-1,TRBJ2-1,CATSVGIEQFF,TGTGCCACCAGTGTTGGGATTGAGCAGTTCTTC
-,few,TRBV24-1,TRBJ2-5,CATSDADRGETQYF,TGTGCCACCAGTGATGCGGACCGGGGGGAGACCCAGTACTTC
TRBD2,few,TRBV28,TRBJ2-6,CASSGRARANVLTF,TGTGCCAGCAGTGGGAGGGCTAGGGCCAACGTCCTGACTTTC
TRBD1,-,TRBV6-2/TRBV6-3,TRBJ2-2,CASSSDRESLTGELFF,TGTGCCAGCAGCAGCGACAGGGAAAGCCTCACCGGGGAGCTGTTTTTT
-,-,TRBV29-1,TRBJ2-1,CSVGGDEQFF,TGCAGCGTTGGGGGGGATGAGCAGTTCTTC
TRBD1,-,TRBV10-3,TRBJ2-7,CAISESWGPQRDRAAYEQYF,TGTGCCATCAGTGAGTCGTGGGGACCCCAACGGGACAGGGCCGCCTACGAGCAGTACTTC
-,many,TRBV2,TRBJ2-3,CASSEGRVGTDTQYF,TGTGCCAGCAGTGAGGGCAGGGTGGGCACAGATACGCAGTATTTT
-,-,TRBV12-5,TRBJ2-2,CASGQSLGSGELFF,TGTGCTAGTGGTCAATCACTTGGTTCCGGGGAGCTGTTTTTT
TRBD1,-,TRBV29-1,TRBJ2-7,CSVGSGTGIYEQYF,TGCAGCGTTGGATCCGGGACAGGGATCTACGAGCAGTACTTC
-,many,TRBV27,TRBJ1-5,CPTISDQPQHF,TGTCCCACCATTTCAGATCAGCCCCAGCATTTT
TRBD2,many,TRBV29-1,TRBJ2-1,CSVLGTKQFF,TGCAGCGTTCTCGGGACTAAGCAGTTCTTC
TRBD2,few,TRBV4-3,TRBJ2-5,CASSQVLGGGTGSQETQYF,TGCGCCAGCAGCCAAGTTCTTGGGGGGGGTACGGGATCACAAGAGACCCAGTACTTC
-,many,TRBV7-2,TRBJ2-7,CASSLSGITYEQYF,TGTGCCAGCAGCTTATCAGGGATAACCTACGAGCAGTACTTC
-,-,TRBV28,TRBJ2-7,CASSFRTDEQYF,TGTGCCAGCAGTTTTCGGACAGACGAGCAGTACTTC
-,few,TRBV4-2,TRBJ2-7,CASSQERQTTYEQYF,TGTGCCAGCAGCCAAGAACGCCAGACTACCTACGAGCAGTACTTC
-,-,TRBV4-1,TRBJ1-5,CASSQRGDPGQPQHF,TGCGCCAGCAGCCAAAGGGGGGATCCAGGCCAGCCCCAGCATTTT
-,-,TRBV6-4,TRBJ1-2,CASTQEYGYTF,TGTGCCAGCACTCAGGAATACGGCTACACCTTC
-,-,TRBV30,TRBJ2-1,CAFTGLVMAEQFF,TGTGCCTTTACAGGGCTAGTTATGGCTGAGCAGTTCTTC
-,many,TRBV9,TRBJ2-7,CASSVDQDPSGEQYF,TGTGCCAGCAGCGTAGATCAAGACCCTAGTGGCGAGCAGTACTTC
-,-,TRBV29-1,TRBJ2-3,CSVEVSAKDTQYF,TGCAGCGTTGAAGTTAGCGCCAAGGATACGCAGTATTTT
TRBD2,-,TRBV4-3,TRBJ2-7,CASSRGTSGRYEQYF,TGCGCCAGCAGCCGTGGGACTAGCGGGAGATACGAGCAGTACTTC
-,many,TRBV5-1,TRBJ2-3,CASSGTGDTQYF,TGCGCCAGCAGCGGGACTGGAGATACGCAGTATTTT
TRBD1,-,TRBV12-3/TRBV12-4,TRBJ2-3,CASSFTGTGRPRPSTDTQYF,TGTGCCAGCAGTTTTACCGGGACAGGGAGGCCAAGGCCTAGCACAGATACGCAGTATTTT
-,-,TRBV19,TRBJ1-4,CASSFQGATNEKLFF,TGTGCCAGTAGTTTCCAAGGGGCAACTAATGAAAAACTGTTTTTT
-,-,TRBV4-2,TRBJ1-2,CASSQGTYYGYTF,TGTGCCAGCAGCCAAGGAACCTACTATGGCTACACCTTC
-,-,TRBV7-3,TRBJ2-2,CASRQNANTGELFF,TGTGCCAGCAGGCAGAACGCGAACACCGGGGAGCTGTTTTTT
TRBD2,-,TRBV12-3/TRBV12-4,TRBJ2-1,CPSSLSRLAGNEQFF,TGTCCCAGCAGTTTATCGAGGCTAGCGGGGAATGAGCAGTTCTTC
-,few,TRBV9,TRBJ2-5,CASSPGAVFQETQYF,TGTGCCAGCAGCCCAGGGGCCGTTTTCCAAGAGACCCAGTACTTC
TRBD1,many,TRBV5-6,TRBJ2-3,CASSFTGATVTDTQYF,TGTGCCAGCAGTTTCACAGGGGCCACCGTCACAGATACGCAGTATTTT
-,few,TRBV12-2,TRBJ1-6,CASRLHRDVDSPLHF,TGTGCAAGTCGCTTACACCGGGACGTCGATTCACCCCTCCACTTT
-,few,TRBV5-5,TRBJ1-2,CASSWDQLSNYGYTF,TGTGCCAGCAGCTGGGACCAGTTATCTAACTATGGCTACACCTTC
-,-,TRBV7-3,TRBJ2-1,CASSSTGPSSYNEQFF,TGTGCCAGCAGCTCGACAGGTCCGAGCTCCTACAATGAGCAGTTCTTC
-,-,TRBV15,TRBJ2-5,CATSGGSLETQYF,TGTGCCACCAGCGGTGGCAGTCTAGAGACCCAGTACTTC
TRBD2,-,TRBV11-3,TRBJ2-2,CASSPRGGAGELFF,TGTGCCAGCAGCCCCCGCGGGGGTGCCGGGGAGCTGTTTTTT
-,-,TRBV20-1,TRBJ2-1,CSASGLADAKNNEKFF,TGCAGTGCTAGTGGGCTAGCAGACGCAAAGAACAATGAGAAGTTCTTC
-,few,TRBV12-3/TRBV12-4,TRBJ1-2,CASRKDSTNYGYTF,TGTGCCAGCAGAAAAGACAGTACTAACTATGGCTACACCTTC